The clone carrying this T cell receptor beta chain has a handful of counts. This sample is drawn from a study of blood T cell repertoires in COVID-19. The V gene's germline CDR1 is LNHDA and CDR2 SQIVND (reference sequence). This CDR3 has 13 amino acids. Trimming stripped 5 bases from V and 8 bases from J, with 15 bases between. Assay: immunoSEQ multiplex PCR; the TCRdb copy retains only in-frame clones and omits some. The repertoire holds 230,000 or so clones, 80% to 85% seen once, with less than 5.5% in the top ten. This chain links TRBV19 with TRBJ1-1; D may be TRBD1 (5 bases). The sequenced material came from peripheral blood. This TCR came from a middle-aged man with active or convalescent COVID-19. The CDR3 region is CASSPAGRTEAFF. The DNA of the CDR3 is TGTGCCAGTAGTCCGGCAGGGAGGACCGAAGCTTTCTTT. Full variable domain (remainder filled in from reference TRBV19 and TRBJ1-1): DGGITQSPKYLFRKEGQNVTLSCEQNLNHDAMYWYRQDPGQGLRLIYYSQIVNDFQKGDIAEGYSVSREKKESFPLTVTSAQKNPTAFYLCASSPAGRTEAFFGQGTRLTVV.